The following is a T cell receptor (beta chain) sequence with its context. No antigen is known for it. Repertoires were generated with immunoSEQ multiplex PCR, while TCRdb's copy carries only in-frame clones and drops some. The table lists 850,000 to 1,200,000 clones, approximately 70% of them singletons. This CDR3 is 18 amino acids long. Germline CDR1 MGHRA, CDR2 YSYEKL. The junction had 11 bases not matched to a gene; V was cut back by 1 base and J by 3 bases. The data were obtained in a study of shared clonotypes between healthy human individuals. Points from the study as a whole: Larger richness was generally estimated for naive than memory subsets. Inspection by rarefaction showed sorted-subset sequencing to be incomplete despite large depth. In this cohort, only blood was sampled, and tissue repertoires likely differ.

Source material: memory CD4+ T cells sorted from blood. Subset described: CD45RA-negative fraction. This clonotype was obtained from a young man in good health. The chain recombines TRBV4-1 with TRBJ2-1; 8 positions agree with TRBD2. The CDR3 loop is CASSQVIGAGGFYNEQFF. The CDR3 DNA follows: TGCGCCAGCAGCCAAGTAATTGGGGCGGGGGGATTCTACAATGAGCAGTTCTTC.